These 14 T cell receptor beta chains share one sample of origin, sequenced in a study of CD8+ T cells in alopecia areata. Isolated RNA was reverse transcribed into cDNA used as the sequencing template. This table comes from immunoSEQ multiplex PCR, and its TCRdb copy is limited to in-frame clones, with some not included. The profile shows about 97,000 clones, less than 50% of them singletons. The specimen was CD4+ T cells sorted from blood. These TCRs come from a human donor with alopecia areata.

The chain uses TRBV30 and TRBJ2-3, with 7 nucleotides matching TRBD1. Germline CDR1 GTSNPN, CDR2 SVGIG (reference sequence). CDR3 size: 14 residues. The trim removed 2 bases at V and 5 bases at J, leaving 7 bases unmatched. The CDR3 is CAWSLKGARDTQYF. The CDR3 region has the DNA TGTGCCTGGAGTTTAAAGGGGGCTAGAGATACGCAGTATTTT. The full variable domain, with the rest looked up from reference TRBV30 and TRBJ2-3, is SQTIHQWPATLVQPVGSPLSLECTVEGTSNPNLYWYRQAAGRGLQLLFYSVGIGQISSEVPQNLSASRPQDRQFILSSKKLLLSDSGFYLCAWSLKGARDTQYFGPGTRLTVL.

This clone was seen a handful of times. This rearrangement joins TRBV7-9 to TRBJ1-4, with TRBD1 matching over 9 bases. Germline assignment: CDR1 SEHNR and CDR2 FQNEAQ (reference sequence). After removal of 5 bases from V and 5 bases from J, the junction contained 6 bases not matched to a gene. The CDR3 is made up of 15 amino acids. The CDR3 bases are TGTGCCAGCAGCGCGACCGGGACAGGGAATGAAAAACTGTTTTTT. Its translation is CASSATGTGNEKLFF.

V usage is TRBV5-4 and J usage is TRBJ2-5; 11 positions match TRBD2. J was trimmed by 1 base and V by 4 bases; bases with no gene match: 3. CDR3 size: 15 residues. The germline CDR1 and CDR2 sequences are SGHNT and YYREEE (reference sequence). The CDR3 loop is CASSIGLAGQETQYF. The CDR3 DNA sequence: TGTGCCAGCAGCATAGGACTAGCGGGCCAAGAGACCCAGTACTTC.

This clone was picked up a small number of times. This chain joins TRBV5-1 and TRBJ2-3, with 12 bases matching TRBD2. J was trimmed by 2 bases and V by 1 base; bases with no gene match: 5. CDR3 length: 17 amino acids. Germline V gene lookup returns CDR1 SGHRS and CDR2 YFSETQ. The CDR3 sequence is CASSLRLAGVSTDTQYF. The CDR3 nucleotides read TGCGCCAGCAGCTTGCGACTAGCGGGGGTCTCCACAGATACGCAGTATTTT.

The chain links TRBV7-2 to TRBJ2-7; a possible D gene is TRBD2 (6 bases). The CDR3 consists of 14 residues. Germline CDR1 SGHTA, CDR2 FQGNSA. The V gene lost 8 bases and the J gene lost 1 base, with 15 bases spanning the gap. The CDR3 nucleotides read TGTGCCAGCGTGCCGCGTCGGGGGTCCTACGAGCAGTACTTC. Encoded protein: CASVPRRGSYEQYF.

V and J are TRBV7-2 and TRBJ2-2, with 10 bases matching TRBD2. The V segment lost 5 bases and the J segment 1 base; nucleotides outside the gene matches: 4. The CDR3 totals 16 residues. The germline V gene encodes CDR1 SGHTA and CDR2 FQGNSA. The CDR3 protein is CASSTWTSGNTGELFF. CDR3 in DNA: TGTGCCAGCAGCACTTGGACTAGCGGGAACACCGGGGAGCTGTTTTTT. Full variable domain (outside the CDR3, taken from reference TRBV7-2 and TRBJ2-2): GAGVSQSPSNKVTEKGKDVELRCDPISGHTALYWYRQSLGQGLEFLIYFQGNSAPDKSGLPSDRFSAERTGGSVSTLTIQRTQQEDSAVYLCASSTWTSGNTGELFFGEGSRLTVL.

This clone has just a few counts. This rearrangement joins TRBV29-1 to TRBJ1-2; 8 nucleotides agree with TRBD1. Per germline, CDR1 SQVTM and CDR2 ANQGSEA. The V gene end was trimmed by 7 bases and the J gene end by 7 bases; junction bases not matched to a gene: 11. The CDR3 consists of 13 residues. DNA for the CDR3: TGCAGCGCTGGGACAGGCACAGGTGGTGGCTACACCTTC. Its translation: CSAGTGTGGGYTF.

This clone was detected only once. Here the CDR3 DNA reads TGTGCCAGCAGTCTTCTACCTAGCACAGATACGCAGTATTTT. Amino acid sequence: CASSLLPSTDTQYF. The J gene is TRBJ2-3, the V gene TRBV6-5; D unresolved. Trimming took off 5 bases at V and 0 bases at J, with 9 bases between the two ends. This CDR3 region has 14 residues. Germline V gene lookup returns CDR1 MNHEY and CDR2 SVGAGI.

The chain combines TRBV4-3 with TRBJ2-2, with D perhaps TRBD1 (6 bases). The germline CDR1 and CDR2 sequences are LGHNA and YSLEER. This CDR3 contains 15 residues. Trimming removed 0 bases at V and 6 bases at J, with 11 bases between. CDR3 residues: CASSQEPGVAGELFF. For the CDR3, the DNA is TGCGCCAGCAGCCAAGAGCCAGGGGTGGCCGGGGAGCTGTTTTTT.

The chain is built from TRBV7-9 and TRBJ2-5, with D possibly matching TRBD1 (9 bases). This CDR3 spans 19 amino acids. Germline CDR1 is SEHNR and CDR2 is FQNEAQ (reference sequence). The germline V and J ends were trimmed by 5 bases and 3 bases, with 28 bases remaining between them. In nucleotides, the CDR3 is TGTGCCAGCAGCCCACCACAGGGGGCTGGGATTAGCGGGAAAGAGACCCAGTACTTC. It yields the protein CASSPPQGAGISGKETQYF.

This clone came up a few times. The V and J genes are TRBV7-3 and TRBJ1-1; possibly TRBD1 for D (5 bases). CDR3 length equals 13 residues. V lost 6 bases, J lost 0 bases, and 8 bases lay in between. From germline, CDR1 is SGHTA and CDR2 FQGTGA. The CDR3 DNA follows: TGTGCCAGCAGGTTGGACATGAACACTGAAGCTTTCTTT. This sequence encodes CASRLDMNTEAFF. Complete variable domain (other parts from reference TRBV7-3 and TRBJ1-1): GAGVSQTPSNKVTEKGKYVELRCDPISGHTALYWYRQSLGQGPEFLIYFQGTGAADDSGLPNDRFFAVRPEGSVSTLKIQRTERGDSAVYLCASRLDMNTEAFFGQGTRLTVV.

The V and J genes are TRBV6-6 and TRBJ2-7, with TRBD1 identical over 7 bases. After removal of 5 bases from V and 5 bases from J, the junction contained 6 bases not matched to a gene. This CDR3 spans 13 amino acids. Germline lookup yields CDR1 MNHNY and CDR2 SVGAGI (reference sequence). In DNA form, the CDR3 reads TGTGCCAGCAGTCCCACGACAGGGAACGAGCAGTACTTC. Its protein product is CASSPTTGNEQYF.

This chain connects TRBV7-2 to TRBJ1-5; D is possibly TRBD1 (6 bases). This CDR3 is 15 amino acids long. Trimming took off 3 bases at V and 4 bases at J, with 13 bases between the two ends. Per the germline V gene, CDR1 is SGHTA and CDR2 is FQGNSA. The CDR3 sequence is CASSFGGAMNQPQHF. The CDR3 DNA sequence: TGTGCCAGCAGCTTTGGGGGGGCCATGAATCAGCCCCAGCATTTT.

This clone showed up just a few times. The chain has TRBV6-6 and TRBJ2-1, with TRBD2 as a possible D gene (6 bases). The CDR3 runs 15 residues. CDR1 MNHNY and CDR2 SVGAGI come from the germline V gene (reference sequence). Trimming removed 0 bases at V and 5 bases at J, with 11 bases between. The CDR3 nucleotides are TGTGCCAGCAGTTACTCTGCGGGAATCGACAATGAGCAGTTCTTC. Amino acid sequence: CASSYSAGIDNEQFF.